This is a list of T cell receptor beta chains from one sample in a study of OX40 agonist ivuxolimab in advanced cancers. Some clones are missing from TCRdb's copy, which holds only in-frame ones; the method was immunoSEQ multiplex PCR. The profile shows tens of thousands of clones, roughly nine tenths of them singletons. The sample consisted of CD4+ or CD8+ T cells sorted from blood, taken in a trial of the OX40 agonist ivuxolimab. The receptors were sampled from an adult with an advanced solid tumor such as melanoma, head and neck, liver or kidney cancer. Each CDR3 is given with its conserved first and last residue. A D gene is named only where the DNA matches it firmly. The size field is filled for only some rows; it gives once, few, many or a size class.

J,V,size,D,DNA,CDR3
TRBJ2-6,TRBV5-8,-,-,TGTGCCAGCAGCTTACAGGGTTATGGGGCCAACGTCCTGACTTTC,CASSLQGYGANVLTF
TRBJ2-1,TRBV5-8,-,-,TGTGCCAGCAGCTCGGACTCCTACAATGAGCAGTTCTTC,CASSSDSYNEQFF
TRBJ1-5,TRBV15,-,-,TGTGCCACCAGCAGAGATCGGGGGGGCAGCCAGCCCCAGCATTTT,CATSRDRGGSQPQHF
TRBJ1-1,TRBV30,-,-,TGTGCCTGGAGCGTGAGTTTAGGGTCACTCTTGGCCACTGAAGCTTTCTTT,CAWSVSLGSLLATEAFF
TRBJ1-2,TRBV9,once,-,TGTGCCAGCAGCCCCCCGGGCAGGGAAACGGGCTACACCTTC,CASSPPGRETGYTF
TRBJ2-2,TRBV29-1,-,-,TGCAGCGCTTTGGGGGCGGACACCGGGGAGCTGTTTTTT,CSALGADTGELFF
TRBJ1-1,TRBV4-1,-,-,TGCGCCAGCAGCCCAGCACAGGAAATGAACACTGAAGCTTTCTTT,CASSPAQEMNTEAFF
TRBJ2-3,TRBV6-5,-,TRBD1,TGTGCCAGCATCGGGACAGGGAGTACAGATACGCAGTATTTT,CASIGTGSTDTQYF
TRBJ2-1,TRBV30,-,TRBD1,TGTGCCTGGGACAGGGGTCACGACAATGAGCAGTTCTTC,CAWDRGHDNEQFF
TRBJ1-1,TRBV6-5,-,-,TGTGCCAGCAGTTCCTCCCCAGTGGGCACTGAAGCTTTCTTT,CASSSSPVGTEAFF
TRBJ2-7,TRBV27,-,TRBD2,TGTGCCAGCAGTCCCCTAGCGGGGGTAATCTCCTACGAGCAGTACTTC,CASSPLAGVISYEQYF
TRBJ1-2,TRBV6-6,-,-,TGTGCCAGCAGTTACACACAGGGAGCCTATGGCTACACCTTC,CASSYTQGAYGYTF
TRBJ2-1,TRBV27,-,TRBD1,TGTGCCAGCAGTTTGGGCCCCGGGACAGGGGTTAGCCATGAGCAGTTCTTC,CASSLGPGTGVSHEQFF
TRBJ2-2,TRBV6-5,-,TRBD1,TGTGCCACTACGCTCGGGACAGACGGAACCGGGGAGCTGTTTTTT,CATTLGTDGTGELFF
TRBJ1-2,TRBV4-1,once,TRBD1,TGCGCCAGCCGACAGGGGTATGGTGGCTACACCTTC,CASRQGYGGYTF
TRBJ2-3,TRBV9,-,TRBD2,TGTGCCAGCAGCGTTAGCGGGCGTACCCCAGATACGCAGTATTTT,CASSVSGRTPDTQYF
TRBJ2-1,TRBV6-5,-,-,TGTGCCAGCGGTTACGGTGAGCAGTTCTTC,CASGYGEQFF
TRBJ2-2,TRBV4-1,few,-,TGCGCCAGCAGCCCGCGAGGGCTGTTTTTT,CASSPRGLFF
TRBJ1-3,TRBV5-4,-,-,TGTGCCAGCAGCTTGCAGGGTTCTGGAAACACCATATATTTT,CASSLQGSGNTIYF
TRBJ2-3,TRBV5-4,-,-,TGTGCCAGCAGTTTATACACAGATACGCAGTATTTT,CASSLYTDTQYF
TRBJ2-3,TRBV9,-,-,TGTGCCAGCAGCCCCCAGGGGACACCTAGCACAGATACGCAGTATTTT,CASSPQGTPSTDTQYF
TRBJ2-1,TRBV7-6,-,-,TGTGCCAGCAGCCTACCCTTATACAATGAGCAGTTCTTC,CASSLPLYNEQFF
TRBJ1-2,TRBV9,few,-,TGTGCCAGCAGCGGAGGGAGGACTACGGGTGGCTACACCTTC,CASSGGRTTGGYTF